These 5 T cell receptor beta chains were all obtained from the same sample, sequenced in a study of vaccination effects on CD4 cells after COVID-19 (dated by TCRdb to between 2020 and 2023). Libraries were prepared through the immunoSEQ multiplex PCR assay. TCRdb took over this immuneACCESS table, retaining in-frame rearrangements with V and J assigned. Such tables are incomplete; in checked studies, under half of the missing clones stem from an unresolved V gene, and the remainder is unexplained. The table for this sample lists around 23,000 clones; more than 70% of them were counted only once. 10% of the sample goes to the ten largest clones. Their specific antigens are unknown. The ViraFEST assay stimulated PBMC with viral peptide pools and then used TCR sequencing to identify antigen-specific CD4+ T cell clonotypes by expansion. After less than 13 days of culture, CD4+ T cells were isolated with the EasySep CD4+ T cell isolation kit. None of the healthy vaccine recipients had a prior SARS-CoV-2 infection, which was confirmed by nucleocapsid antibody tests that came back negative both before and after vaccination.

Here the sequenced sample was CD4+ T cells from PBMCs cultured with HCoV-NL63 spike peptides, taken before COVID-19 vaccination. The sample's cell subset or site label, decoded: HCoV-NL63 spike overlapping peptide pool stimulation. These receptors all stem from a human donor who received a COVID-19 vaccine.

The rearrangement links TRBV7-9 to TRBJ1-2; 7 bases map to TRBD1. The CDR3 covers 12 residues. With 3 bases clipped from V and 10 bases from J, the junction kept 5 bases outside the gene matches. Per the germline V gene, CDR1 is SEHNR and CDR2 is FQNEAQ (reference sequence). CDR3 protein: CASSLGGGHYTF. The CDR3 DNA is TGTGCCAGCAGCTTGGGAGGGGGCCACTACACCTTC.

The chain links TRBV19 to TRBJ2-3; TRBD2 aligns across 12 bases. The CDR3 contains 16 residues. With V trimmed by 5 bases and J by 2 bases, 5 bases remained unmatched. Germline CDR1 is LNHDA and CDR2 is SQIVND (reference sequence). The CDR3 region is CASSGRLAGVTDTQYF. CDR3 DNA sequence: TGTGCCAGTAGTGGACGACTAGCGGGAGTCACAGATACGCAGTATTTT.

This chain connects TRBV11-2 to TRBJ1-2; perhaps TRBD1 as D (5 bases). The CDR3 has 14 residues. Germline CDR1 is SGHAT and CDR2 is FQNNGV. V lost 1 base and J 5 bases, leaving 11 bases between the germline ends. The CDR3 DNA reads as TGTGCCAGCAGCTTAGGCGACGGGACTTATGGCTACACCTTC. It specifies CASSLGDGTYGYTF.

This clone was detected once. The V gene is TRBV5-1, the J gene TRBJ1-1; D is uncertain. V lost 0 bases and J 4 bases, leaving 4 bases between the germline ends. The CDR3 extends over 12 amino acids. From germline, CDR1 is SGHRS and CDR2 YFSETQ. The CDR3 sequence is CASSLDRTEAFF. The DNA of the CDR3 is TGCGCCAGCAGCTTGGATCGCACTGAAGCTTTCTTT.

The rearrangement uses TRBV5-4 and TRBJ2-3; D uncertain. This CDR3 has 12 residues. Germline V lookup: CDR1 SGHNT, CDR2 YYREEE (reference sequence). V was pared by 4 bases and J by 0 bases, with 3 bases between. CDR3 in DNA: TGTGCCAGCAGCCTTAGCACAGATACGCAGTATTTT. The encoded protein is CASSLSTDTQYF.